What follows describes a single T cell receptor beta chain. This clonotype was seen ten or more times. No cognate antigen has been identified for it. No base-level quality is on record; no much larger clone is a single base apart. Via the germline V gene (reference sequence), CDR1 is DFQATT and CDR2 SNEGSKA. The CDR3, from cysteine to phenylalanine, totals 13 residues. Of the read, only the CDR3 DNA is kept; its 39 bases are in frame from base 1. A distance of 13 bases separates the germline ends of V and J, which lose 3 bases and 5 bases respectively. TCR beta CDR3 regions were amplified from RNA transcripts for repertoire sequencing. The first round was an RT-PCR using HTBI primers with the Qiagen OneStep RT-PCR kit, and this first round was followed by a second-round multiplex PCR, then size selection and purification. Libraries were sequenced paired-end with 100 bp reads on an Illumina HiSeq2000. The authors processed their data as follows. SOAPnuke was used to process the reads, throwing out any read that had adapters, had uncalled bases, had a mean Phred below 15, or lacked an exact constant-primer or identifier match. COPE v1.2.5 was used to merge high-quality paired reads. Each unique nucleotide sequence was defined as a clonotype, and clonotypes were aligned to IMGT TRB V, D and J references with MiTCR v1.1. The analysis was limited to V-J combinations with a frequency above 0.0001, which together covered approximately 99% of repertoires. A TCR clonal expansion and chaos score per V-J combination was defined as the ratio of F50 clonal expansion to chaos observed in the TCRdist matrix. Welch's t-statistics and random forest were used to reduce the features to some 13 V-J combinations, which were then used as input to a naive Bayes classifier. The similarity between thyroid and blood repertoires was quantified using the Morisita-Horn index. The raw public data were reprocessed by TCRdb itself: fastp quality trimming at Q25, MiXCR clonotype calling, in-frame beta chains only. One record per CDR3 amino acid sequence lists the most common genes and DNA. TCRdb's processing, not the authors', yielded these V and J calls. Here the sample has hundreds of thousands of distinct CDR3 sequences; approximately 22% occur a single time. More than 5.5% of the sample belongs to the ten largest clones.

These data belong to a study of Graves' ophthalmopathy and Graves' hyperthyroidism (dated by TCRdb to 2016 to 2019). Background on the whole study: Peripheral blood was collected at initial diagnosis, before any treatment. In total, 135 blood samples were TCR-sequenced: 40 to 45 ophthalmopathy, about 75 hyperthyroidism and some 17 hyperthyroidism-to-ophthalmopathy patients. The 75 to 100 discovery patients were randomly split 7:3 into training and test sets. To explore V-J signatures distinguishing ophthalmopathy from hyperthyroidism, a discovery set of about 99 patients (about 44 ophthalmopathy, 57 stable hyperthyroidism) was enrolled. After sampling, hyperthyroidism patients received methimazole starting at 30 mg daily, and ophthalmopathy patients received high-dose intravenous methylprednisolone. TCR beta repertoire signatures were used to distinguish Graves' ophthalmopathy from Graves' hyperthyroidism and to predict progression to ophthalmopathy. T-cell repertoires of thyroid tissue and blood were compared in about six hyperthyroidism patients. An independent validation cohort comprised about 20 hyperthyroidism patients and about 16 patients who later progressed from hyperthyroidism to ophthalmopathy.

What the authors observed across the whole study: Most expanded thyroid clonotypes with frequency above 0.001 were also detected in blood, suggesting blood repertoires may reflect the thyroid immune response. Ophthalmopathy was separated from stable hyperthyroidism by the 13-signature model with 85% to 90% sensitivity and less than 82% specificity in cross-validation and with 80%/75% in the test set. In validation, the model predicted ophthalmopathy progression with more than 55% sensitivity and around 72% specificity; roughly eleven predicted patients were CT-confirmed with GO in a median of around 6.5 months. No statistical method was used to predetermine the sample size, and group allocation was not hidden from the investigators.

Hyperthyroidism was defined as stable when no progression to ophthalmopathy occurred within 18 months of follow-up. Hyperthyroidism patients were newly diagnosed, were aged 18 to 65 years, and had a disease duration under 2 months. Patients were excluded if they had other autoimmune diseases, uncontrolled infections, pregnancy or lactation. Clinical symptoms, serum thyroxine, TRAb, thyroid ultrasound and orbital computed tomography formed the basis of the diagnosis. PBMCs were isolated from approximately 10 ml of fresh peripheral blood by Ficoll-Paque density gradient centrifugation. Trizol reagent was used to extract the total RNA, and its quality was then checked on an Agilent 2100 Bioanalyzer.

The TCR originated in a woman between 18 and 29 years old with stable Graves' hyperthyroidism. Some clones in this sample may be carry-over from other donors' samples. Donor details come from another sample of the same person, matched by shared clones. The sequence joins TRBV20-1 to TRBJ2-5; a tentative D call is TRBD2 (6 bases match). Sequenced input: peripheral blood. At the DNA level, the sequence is TGCAGTGCTAGGTTAGGAGGGCCGGAGACCCAGTACTTC. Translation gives CSARLGGPETQYF.